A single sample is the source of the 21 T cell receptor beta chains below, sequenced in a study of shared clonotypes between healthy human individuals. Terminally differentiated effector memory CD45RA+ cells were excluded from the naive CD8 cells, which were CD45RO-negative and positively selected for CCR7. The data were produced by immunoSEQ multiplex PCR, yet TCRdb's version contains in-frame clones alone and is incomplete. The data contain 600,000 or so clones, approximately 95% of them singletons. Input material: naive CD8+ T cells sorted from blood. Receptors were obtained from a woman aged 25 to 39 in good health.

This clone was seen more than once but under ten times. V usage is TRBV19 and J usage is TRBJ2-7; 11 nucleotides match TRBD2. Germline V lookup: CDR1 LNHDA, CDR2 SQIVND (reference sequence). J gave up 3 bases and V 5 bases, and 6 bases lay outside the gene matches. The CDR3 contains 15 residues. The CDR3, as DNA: TGTGCCAGTAGTTTCGGGACTAGCGGTTACTACGAGCAGTACTTC. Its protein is CASSFGTSGYYEQYF.

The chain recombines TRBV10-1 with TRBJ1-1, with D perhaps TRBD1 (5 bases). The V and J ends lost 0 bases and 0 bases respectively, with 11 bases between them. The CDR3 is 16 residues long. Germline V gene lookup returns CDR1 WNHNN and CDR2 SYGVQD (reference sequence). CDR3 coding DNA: TGCGCCAGCAGTGAGTCCTCTGGGGCCCTGAACACTGAAGCTTTCTTT. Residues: CASSESSGALNTEAFF.

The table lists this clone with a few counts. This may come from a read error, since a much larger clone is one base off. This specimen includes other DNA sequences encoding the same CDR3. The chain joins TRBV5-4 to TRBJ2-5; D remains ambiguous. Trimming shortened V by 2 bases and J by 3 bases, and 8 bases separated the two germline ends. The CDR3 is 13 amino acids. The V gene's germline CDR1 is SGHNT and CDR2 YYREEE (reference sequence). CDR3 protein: CASSFEAEETQYF. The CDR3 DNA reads TGTGCCAGCAGCTTTGAGGCAGAAGAGACCCAGTACTTC.

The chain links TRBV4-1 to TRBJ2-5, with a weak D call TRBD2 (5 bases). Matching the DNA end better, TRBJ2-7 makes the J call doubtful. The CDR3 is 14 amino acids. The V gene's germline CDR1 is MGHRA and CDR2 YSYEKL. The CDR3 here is CASSQVPGTYEQYF. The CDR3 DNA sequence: TGCGCCAGCAGCCAAGTCCCCGGGACCTACGAGCAGTACTTC.

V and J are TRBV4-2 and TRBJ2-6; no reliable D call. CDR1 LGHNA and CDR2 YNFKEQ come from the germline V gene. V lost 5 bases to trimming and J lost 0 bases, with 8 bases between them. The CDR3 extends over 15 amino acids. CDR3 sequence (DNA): TGTGCCAGCAGCTACGTTTCCTCTGGGGCCAACGTCCTGACTTTC. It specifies CASSYVSSGANVLTF.

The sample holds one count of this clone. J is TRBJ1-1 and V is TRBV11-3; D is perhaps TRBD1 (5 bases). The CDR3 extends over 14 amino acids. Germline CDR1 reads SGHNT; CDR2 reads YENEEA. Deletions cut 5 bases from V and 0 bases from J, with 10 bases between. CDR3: CASSAGHMNTEAFF. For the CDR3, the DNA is TGTGCCAGCAGCGCGGGGCACATGAACACTGAAGCTTTCTTT. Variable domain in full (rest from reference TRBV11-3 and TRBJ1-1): EAGVVQSPRYKIIEKKQPVAFWCNPISGHNTLYWYLQNLGQGPELLIRYENEEAVDDSQLPKDRFSAERLKGVDSTLKIQPAELGDSAVYLCASSAGHMNTEAFFGQGTRLTVV.

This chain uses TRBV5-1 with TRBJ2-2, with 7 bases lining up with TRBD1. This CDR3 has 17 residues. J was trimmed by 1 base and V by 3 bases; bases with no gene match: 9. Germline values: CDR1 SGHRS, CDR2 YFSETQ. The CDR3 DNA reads TGCGCCAGCAGCTCGAGACAGGGTTTCATGAACACCGGGGAGCTGTTTTTT. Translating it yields CASSSRQGFMNTGELFF.

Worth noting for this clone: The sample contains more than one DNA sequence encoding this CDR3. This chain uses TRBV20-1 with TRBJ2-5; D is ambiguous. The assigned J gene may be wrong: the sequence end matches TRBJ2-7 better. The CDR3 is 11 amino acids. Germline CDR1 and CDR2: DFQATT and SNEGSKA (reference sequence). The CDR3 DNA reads TGCAGTGCTAGATTGGGGTACGAGCAGTACTTC. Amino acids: CSARLGYEQYF.

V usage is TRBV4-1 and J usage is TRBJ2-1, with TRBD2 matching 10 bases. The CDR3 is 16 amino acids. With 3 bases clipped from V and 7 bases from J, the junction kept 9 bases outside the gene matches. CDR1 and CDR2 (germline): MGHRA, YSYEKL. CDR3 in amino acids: CASSQWTSGRGNEQFF. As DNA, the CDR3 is TGCGCCAGCAGCCAGTGGACTAGCGGAAGGGGGAATGAGCAGTTCTTC.

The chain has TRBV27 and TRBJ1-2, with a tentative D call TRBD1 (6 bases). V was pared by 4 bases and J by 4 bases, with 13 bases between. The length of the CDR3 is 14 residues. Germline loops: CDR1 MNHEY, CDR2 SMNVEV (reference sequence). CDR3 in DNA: TGTGCCAGCAGTTCCGCAGGGGATGCCTATGGCTACACCTTC. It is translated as CASSSAGDAYGYTF.

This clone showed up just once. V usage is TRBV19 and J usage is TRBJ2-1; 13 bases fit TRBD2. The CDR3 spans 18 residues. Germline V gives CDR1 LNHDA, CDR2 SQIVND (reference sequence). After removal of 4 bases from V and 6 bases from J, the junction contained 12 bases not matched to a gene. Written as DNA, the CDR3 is TGTGCCAGTAGTAATAACAGCCCCGGGACTAGCGGGATCAATGAGCAGTTCTTC. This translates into CASSNNSPGTSGINEQFF.

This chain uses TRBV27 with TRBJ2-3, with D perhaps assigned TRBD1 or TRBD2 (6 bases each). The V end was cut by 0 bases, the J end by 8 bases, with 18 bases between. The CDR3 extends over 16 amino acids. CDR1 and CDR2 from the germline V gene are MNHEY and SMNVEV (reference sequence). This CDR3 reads CASSLSPGAGMGTQYF. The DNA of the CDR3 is TGTGCCAGCAGTTTATCACCGGGGGCTGGGATGGGTACGCAGTATTTT.

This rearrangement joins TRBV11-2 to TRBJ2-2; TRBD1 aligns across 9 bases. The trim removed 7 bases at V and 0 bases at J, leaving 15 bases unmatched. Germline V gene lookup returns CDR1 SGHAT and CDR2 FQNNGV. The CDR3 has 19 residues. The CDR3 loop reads CASTLSIGQGTTNTGELFF. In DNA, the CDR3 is TGTGCCAGCACGCTTAGTATAGGACAGGGGACAACGAACACCGGGGAGCTGTTTTTT.

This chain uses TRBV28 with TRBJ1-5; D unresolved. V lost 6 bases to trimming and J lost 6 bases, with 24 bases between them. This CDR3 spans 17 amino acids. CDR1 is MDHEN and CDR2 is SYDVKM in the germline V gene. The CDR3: CASSPPSRTEGVQPQHF. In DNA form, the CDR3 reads TGTGCCAGCAGCCCCCCGTCCCGGACTGAAGGAGTTCAGCCCCAGCATTTT.

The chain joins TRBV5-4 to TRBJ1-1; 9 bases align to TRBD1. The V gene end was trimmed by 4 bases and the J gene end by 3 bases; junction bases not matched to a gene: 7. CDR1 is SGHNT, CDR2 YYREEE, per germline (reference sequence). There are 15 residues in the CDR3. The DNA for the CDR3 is TGTGCCAGCAGCGTCGGGACAGGGAGGGACACTGAAGCTTTCTTT. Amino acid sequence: CASSVGTGRDTEAFF.

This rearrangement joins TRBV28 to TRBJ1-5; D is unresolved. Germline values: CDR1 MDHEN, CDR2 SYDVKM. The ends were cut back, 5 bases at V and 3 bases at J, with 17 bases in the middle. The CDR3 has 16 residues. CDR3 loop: CASSTLLRSHNQPQHF. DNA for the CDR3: TGTGCCAGCAGTACCTTGCTGCGAAGCCACAATCAGCCCCAGCATTTT.

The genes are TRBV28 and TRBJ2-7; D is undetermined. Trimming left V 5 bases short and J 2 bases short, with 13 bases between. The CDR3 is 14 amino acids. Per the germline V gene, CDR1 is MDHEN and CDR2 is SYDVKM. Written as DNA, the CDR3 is TGTGCCAGCAGTCCCACCCCCCGGGCCTACGAGCAGTACTTC. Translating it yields CASSPTPRAYEQYF.

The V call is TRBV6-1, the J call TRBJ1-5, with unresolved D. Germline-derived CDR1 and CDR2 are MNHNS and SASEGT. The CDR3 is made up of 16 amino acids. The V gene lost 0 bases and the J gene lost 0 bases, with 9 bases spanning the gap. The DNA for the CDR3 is TGTGCCAGCAGTGAAGCTAAGGGCTATAGCAATCAGCCCCAGCATTTT. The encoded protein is CASSEAKGYSNQPQHF.

CDR3: CASSEAPPGPGAEAFF. The CDR3 DNA reads TGTGCCAGCAGTGAAGCTCCCCCGGGGCCCGGGGCTGAAGCTTTCTTT. The chain uses TRBV6-1 and TRBJ1-1, with a possible D match to TRBD1 (5 bases). Germline-derived CDR1 and CDR2 are MNHNS and SASEGT. V dropped 0 bases and J dropped 6 bases, with 17 bases sitting between them. CDR3 length: 16 residues.

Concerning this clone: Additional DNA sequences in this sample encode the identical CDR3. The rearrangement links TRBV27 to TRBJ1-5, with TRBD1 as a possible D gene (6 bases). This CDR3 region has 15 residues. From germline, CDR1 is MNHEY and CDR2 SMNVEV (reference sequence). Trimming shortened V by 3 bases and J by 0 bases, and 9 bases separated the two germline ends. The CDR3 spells CASSFSRGSNQPQHF. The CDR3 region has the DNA TGTGCCAGCAGTTTTAGCAGGGGTAGCAATCAGCCCCAGCATTTT.

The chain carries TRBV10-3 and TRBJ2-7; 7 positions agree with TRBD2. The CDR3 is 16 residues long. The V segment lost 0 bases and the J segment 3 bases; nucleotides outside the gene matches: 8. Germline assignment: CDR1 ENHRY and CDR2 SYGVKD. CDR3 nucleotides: TGTGCCATCAGTGAGTCCCAGACTAGCATACTCTACGAGCAGTACTTC. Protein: CAISESQTSILYEQYF.